These T cell receptor beta chains were read from a single sample in a study of regulatory T cells in long-lasting Graves disease. TCRdb reanalysed the multiplex PCR reads using MiXCR and keeps one entry per CDR3 protein. Here the sample spans 550,000 or so distinct CDR3 sequences, about 12% being singletons. In addition, the sample was reused for a study of T cells in Graves' hyperthyroidism and ophthalmopathy.

Specimen: peripheral blood mononuclear cells (PBMCs), collected at new diagnosis, from a patient treated with antithyroid drugs. These receptor sequences come from a woman aged 30 to 39 with Graves disease. Each CDR3 is given with its conserved first and last residue. Each record gives: CDR3 protein, CDR3 DNA, D gene, V gene, J gene, clone size. A D gene is named only where the DNA matches it firmly. Clone size is not always given. Where it is, it says once, few, many or a class for expanded clones.

CDR3aa: CASSVTPEAYNEQFF
CDR3nt: TGTGCCAGCAGTGTTACGCCTGAAGCCTACAATGAGCAGTTCTTC
d_gene: -
v_gene: TRBV6-1
j_gene: TRBJ2-1
abundance: -

CDR3aa: CAWTWGALNTEAFF
CDR3nt: TGTGCCTGGACTTGGGGAGCCCTGAACACTGAAGCTTTCTTT
d_gene: -
v_gene: TRBV30
j_gene: TRBJ1-1
abundance: many

CDR3aa: CASIIFTGGEQYF
CDR3nt: TGTGCCAGCATTATTTTCACAGGCGGCGAGCAGTACTTC
d_gene: -
v_gene: TRBV2
j_gene: TRBJ2-7
abundance: many

CDR3aa: CASNFGDRGYTEAFF
CDR3nt: TGTGCCAGTAACTTCGGAGACAGGGGATACACTGAAGCTTTCTTT
d_gene: TRBD1
v_gene: TRBV19
j_gene: TRBJ1-1
abundance: -

CDR3aa: CASSVQIQETQYF
CDR3nt: TGTGCCAGCAGCGTTCAAATCCAAGAGACCCAGTACTTC
d_gene: -
v_gene: TRBV6-1
j_gene: TRBJ2-5
abundance: few

CDR3aa: CASSLGYGSPLHF
CDR3nt: TGTGCCAGCAGCTTAGGCTACGGTTCACCCCTCCACTTT
d_gene: -
v_gene: TRBV7-9
j_gene: TRBJ1-6
abundance: many

CDR3aa: CASSSWTTTDTQYF
CDR3nt: TGCGCCAGCAGCTCCTGGACTACCACAGATACGCAGTATTTT
d_gene: -
v_gene: TRBV4-1
j_gene: TRBJ2-3
abundance: many

CDR3aa: CASSAYRGNQPQHF
CDR3nt: TGTGCCAGCAGCGCCTATAGGGGGAATCAGCCCCAGCATTTT
d_gene: -
v_gene: TRBV28
j_gene: TRBJ1-5
abundance: -

CDR3aa: CASSYVAWGSYEQYF
CDR3nt: TGTGCCAGCAGTTACGTGGCGTGGGGATCCTACGAGCAGTACTTC
d_gene: -
v_gene: TRBV6-2/TRBV6-3
j_gene: TRBJ2-7
abundance: many

CDR3aa: CASSRLSGSYNEQFF
CDR3nt: TGTGCCAGCAGCCGCCTCAGCGGATCCTACAATGAGCAGTTCTTC
d_gene: -
v_gene: TRBV14
j_gene: TRBJ2-1
abundance: few

CDR3aa: CASSSLSSGRDQETQYF
CDR3nt: TGTGCCAGCAGTTCCCTGTCTAGCGGGAGGGACCAAGAGACCCAGTACTTC
d_gene: TRBD2
v_gene: TRBV27
j_gene: TRBJ2-5
abundance: many

CDR3aa: CASSLALSQLPGGETQYF
CDR3nt: TGTGCCAGCAGCTTAGCGCTATCACAACTACCAGGAGGGGAGACCCAGTACTTC
d_gene: -
v_gene: TRBV7-2
j_gene: TRBJ2-5
abundance: many

CDR3aa: CASSFWDVTSTDTQYF
CDR3nt: TGCGCCAGCAGCTTCTGGGACGTTACTAGCACAGATACGCAGTATTTT
d_gene: -
v_gene: TRBV5-1
j_gene: TRBJ2-3
abundance: many

CDR3aa: CASSLQGTIDGEQFF
CDR3nt: TGTGCCAGCAGTTTGCAGGGTACGATAGACGGTGAGCAGTTCTTC
d_gene: -
v_gene: TRBV12-3/TRBV12-4
j_gene: TRBJ2-1
abundance: many

CDR3aa: CASSPDRNQPQHF
CDR3nt: TGTGCCAGCAGTCCAGATCGCAATCAGCCCCAGCATTTT
d_gene: -
v_gene: TRBV7-8
j_gene: TRBJ1-5
abundance: many

CDR3aa: CSAGPGQEYSPLHF
CDR3nt: TGCAGTGCTGGACCGGGACAGGAGTATTCACCCCTCCACTTT
d_gene: TRBD1
v_gene: TRBV20-1
j_gene: TRBJ1-6
abundance: many

CDR3aa: CASSEGLETQYF
CDR3nt: TGTGCCAGCAGTGAGGGCTTGGAGACCCAGTACTTC
d_gene: -
v_gene: TRBV28
j_gene: TRBJ2-5
abundance: many

CDR3aa: CASSLDSFGLETQYF
CDR3nt: TGCGCCAGCAGCTTGGACAGCTTCGGGTTGGAGACCCAGTACTTC
d_gene: -
v_gene: TRBV5-1
j_gene: TRBJ2-5
abundance: few

CDR3aa: CASTMTIQETQYF
CDR3nt: TGTGCCAGCACCATGACAATCCAAGAGACCCAGTACTTC
d_gene: -
v_gene: TRBV2
j_gene: TRBJ2-5
abundance: many

CDR3aa: CASSLLRPGTSTDTQYF
CDR3nt: TGTGCCAGCAGCTTATTAAGGCCCGGGACTAGCACAGATACGCAGTATTTT
d_gene: -
v_gene: TRBV11-2
j_gene: TRBJ2-3
abundance: many

CDR3aa: CASSQSGQGAYYEQYF
CDR3nt: TGTGCCAGCAGCCAGTCAGGACAGGGGGCCTACTACGAGCAGTACTTC
d_gene: TRBD1
v_gene: TRBV14
j_gene: TRBJ2-7
abundance: many

CDR3aa: CAISENQGLVTDTQYF
CDR3nt: TGTGCCATCAGTGAGAACCAGGGGTTGGTAACAGATACGCAGTATTTT
d_gene: -
v_gene: TRBV10-3
j_gene: TRBJ2-3
abundance: many

CDR3aa: CASGLAGGPFNEQFF
CDR3nt: TGTGCCAGCGGGCTAGCGGGAGGGCCCTTCAATGAGCAGTTCTTC
d_gene: TRBD2
v_gene: TRBV2
j_gene: TRBJ2-1
abundance: many

CDR3aa: CASSFSQGLVSSYNEQFF
CDR3nt: TGTGCCAGCAGCTTCAGCCAGGGACTAGTAAGCTCCTACAATGAGCAGTTCTTC
d_gene: TRBD2
v_gene: TRBV7-9
j_gene: TRBJ2-1
abundance: -

CDR3aa: CSVFGQGIYGYTF
CDR3nt: TGCAGCGTTTTTGGACAGGGGATTTATGGCTACACCTTC
d_gene: TRBD1
v_gene: TRBV29-1
j_gene: TRBJ1-2
abundance: -

CDR3aa: CASSRVIQGSGYTF
CDR3nt: TGTGCCAGCAGTCGAGTTATACAGGGGTCCGGCTACACCTTC
d_gene: TRBD1
v_gene: TRBV6-2/TRBV6-3
j_gene: TRBJ1-2
abundance: many

CDR3aa: CASSSFPGPPEGQYF
CDR3nt: TGTGCCAGCAGCTCTTTCCCGGGACCCCCCGAAGGGCAGTACTTC
d_gene: -
v_gene: TRBV7-2
j_gene: TRBJ2-7
abundance: many

CDR3aa: CASSTGSWGTEAFF
CDR3nt: TGTGCCAGCAGTACAGGGTCCTGGGGGACTGAAGCTTTCTTT
d_gene: -
v_gene: TRBV6-1
j_gene: TRBJ1-1
abundance: many

CDR3aa: CASAPGSGGQETQYF
CDR3nt: TGTGCCAGCGCTCCAGGGTCAGGGGGGCAAGAGACCCAGTACTTC
d_gene: -
v_gene: TRBV9
j_gene: TRBJ2-5
abundance: -

CDR3aa: CASSWGDRAYEQYF
CDR3nt: TGTGCCAGCAGTTGGGGGGACAGGGCCTACGAGCAGTACTTC
d_gene: TRBD1
v_gene: TRBV27
j_gene: TRBJ2-7
abundance: many

CDR3aa: CASTQDRGWGTEAFF
CDR3nt: TGTGCCAGCACCCAGGACAGGGGGTGGGGCACTGAAGCTTTCTTT
d_gene: TRBD1
v_gene: TRBV7-2
j_gene: TRBJ1-1
abundance: few

CDR3aa: CASSIKAEISEKLFF
CDR3nt: TGTGCCAGTAGTATAAAGGCAGAGATTAGTGAAAAACTGTTTTTT
d_gene: -
v_gene: TRBV19
j_gene: TRBJ1-4
abundance: few

CDR3aa: CASSSPGLASTDTQYF
CDR3nt: TGTGCCAGCAGCTCCCCGGGACTAGCGAGCACAGATACGCAGTATTTT
d_gene: TRBD2
v_gene: TRBV7-9
j_gene: TRBJ2-3
abundance: many

CDR3aa: CASSRRRGNGYTF
CDR3nt: TGTGCCAGCAGCCGCCGGCGGGGGAATGGCTACACCTTC
d_gene: -
v_gene: TRBV9
j_gene: TRBJ1-2
abundance: -

CDR3aa: CASSIEIGPLFF
CDR3nt: TGTGCCAGTAGTATAGAGATCGGCCCTCTGTTTTTT
d_gene: -
v_gene: TRBV11-2
j_gene: TRBJ1-4
abundance: once

CDR3aa: CASSIRQRKGPASYNEQFF
CDR3nt: TGTGCCAGTAGTATTCGCCAGCGGAAAGGACCAGCGTCCTACAATGAGCAGTTCTTC
d_gene: -
v_gene: TRBV19
j_gene: TRBJ2-1
abundance: -

CDR3aa: CASRSVSSYNSPLHF
CDR3nt: TGTGCCAGCAGATCTGTAAGCTCCTATAATTCACCCCTCCACTTT
d_gene: -
v_gene: TRBV5-8
j_gene: TRBJ1-6
abundance: many